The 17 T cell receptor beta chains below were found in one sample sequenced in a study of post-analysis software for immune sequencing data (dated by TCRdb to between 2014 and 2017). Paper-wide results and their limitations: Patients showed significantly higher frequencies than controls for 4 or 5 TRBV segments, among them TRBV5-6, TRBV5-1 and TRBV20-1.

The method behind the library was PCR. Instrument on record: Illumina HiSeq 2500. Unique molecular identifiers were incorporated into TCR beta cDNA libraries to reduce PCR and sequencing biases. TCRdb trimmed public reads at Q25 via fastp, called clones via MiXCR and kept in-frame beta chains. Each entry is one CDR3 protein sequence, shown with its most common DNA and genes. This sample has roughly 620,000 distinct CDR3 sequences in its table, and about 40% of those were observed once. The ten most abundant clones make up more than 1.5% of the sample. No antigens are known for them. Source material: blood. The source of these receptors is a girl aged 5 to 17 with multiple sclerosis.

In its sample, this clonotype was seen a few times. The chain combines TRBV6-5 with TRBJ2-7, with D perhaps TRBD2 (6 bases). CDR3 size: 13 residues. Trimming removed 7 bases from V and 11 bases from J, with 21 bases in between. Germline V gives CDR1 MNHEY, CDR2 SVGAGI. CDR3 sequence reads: CASTDPGRGSKYF. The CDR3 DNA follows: TGTGCCAGCACGGATCCCGGACGGGGGAGCAAGTACTTC.

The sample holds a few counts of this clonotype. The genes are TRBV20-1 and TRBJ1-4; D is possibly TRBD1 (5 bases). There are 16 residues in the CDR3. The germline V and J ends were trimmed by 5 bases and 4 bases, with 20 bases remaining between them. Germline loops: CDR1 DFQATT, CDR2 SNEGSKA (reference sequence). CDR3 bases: TGCAGTGCTTGCCGGGACTCTTGGCCTCTTAATGAAAAACTGTTTTTT. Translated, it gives CSACRDSWPLNEKLFF.

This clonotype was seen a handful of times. This chain's CDR3 is CSVNGQTGTQYF. The CDR3 DNA is TGCAGCGTTAACGGACAAACCGGGACCCAGTACTTC. V and J are TRBV29-1 and TRBJ2-5; D is perhaps TRBD1 (5 bases). CDR1 and CDR2 (germline): SQVTM, ANQGSEA. The CDR3 has 12 residues. Trimming cost V 5 bases and J 7 bases, with 14 bases left between them.

CDR3 DNA: TGTGCCAGCAGTCGCGGGGGTAGCGGGACCTCCTACAATGAGCAGTTCTTC. It encodes CASSRGGSGTSYNEQFF. V gene TRBV6-4 combines with J gene TRBJ2-1, with 8 positions matching TRBD2. Unmatched junction bases numbered 9, after V lost 5 bases and J lost 0 bases. In germline, CDR1 is MRHNA, CDR2 SNTAGT. The CDR3 spans 17 residues.

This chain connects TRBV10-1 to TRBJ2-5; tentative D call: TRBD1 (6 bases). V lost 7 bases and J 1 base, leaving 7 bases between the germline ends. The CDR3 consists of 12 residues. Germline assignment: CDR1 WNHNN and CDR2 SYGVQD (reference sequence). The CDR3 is CASMDSQETQYF. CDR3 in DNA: TGCGCCAGCATGGACAGCCAAGAGACCCAGTACTTC.

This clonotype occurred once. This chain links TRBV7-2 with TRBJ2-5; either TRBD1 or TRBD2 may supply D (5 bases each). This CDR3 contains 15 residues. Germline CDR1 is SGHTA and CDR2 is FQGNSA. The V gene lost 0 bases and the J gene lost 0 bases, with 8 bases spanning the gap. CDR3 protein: CASSLAGTYQETQYF. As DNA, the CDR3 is TGTGCCAGCAGCTTAGCCGGGACGTACCAAGAGACCCAGTACTTC.

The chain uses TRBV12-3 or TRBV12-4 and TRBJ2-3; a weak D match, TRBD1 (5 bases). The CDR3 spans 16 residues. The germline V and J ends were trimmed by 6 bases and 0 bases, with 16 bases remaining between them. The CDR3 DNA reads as TGTGCCAGCAGCCTTCAGGGCACTATCAGCACAGATACGCAGTATTTT. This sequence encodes CASSLQGTISTDTQYF.

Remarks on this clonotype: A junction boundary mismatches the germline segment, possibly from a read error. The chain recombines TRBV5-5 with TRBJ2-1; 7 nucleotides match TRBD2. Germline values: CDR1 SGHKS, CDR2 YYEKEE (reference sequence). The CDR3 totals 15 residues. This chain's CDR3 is CASSLAGERYNVQFF. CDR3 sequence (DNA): TGTGCCAGCAGCCTTGCGGGGGAACGTTACAATGTGCAGTTCTTC.

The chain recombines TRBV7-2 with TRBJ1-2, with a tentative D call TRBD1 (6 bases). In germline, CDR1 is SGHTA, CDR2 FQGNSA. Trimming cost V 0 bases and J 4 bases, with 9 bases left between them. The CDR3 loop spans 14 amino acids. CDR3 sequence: CASSLAQGSYGYTF. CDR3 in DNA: TGTGCCAGCAGCTTAGCCCAGGGGAGCTATGGCTACACCTTC.

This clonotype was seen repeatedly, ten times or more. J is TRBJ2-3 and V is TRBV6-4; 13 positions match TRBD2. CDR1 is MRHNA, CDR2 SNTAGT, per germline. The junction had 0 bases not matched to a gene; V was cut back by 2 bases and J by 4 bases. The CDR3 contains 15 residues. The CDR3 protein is CASSDGTSGADTQYF. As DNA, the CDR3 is TGTGCCAGCAGTGACGGGACTAGCGGGGCAGATACGCAGTATTTT.

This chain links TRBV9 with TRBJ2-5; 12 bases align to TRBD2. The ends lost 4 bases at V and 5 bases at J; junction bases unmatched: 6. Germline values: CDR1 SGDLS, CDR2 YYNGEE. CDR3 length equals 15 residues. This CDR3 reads CASSPLAGGRETQYF. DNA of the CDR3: TGTGCCAGCAGCCCCCTAGCGGGGGGGCGGGAGACCCAGTACTTC.

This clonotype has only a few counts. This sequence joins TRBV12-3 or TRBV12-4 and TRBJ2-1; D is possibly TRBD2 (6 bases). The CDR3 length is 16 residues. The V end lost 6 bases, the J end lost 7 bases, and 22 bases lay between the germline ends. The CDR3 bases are TGTGCCAGCAGAGCCAATGAGCGGGTATCGCAGAATGAGCAGTTCTTC. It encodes CASRANERVSQNEQFF.

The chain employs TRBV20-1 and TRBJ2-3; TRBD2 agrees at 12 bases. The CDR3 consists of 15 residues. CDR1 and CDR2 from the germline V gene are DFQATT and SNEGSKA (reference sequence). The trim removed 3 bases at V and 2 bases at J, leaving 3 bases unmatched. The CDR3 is CSASRTSGVTDTQYF. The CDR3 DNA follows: TGCAGTGCTAGTCGGACTAGCGGGGTCACAGATACGCAGTATTTT.

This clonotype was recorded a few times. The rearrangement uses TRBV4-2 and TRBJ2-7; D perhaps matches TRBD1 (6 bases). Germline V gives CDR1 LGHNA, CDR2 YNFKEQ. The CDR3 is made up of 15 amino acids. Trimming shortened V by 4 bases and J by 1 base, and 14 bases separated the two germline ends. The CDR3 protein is CASSLLGDTSYEQYF. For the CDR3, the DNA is TGTGCCAGCAGCCTCCTGGGGGACACTTCCTACGAGCAGTACTTC.

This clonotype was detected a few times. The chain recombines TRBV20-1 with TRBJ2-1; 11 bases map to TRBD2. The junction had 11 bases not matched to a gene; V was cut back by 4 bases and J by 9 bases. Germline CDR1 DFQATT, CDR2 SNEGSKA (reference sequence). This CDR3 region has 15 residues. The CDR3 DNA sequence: TGCAGTGCTAAGGGCCCGATAGCGGGGGGGCCTGAGCAGTTCTTC. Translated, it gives CSAKGPIAGGPEQFF.

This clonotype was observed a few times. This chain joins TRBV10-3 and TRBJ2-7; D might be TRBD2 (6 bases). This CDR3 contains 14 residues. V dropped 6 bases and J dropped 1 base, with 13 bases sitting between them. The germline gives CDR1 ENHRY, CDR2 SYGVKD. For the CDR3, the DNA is TGTGCCATCAGGGACTACCCCGAATCCTACGAGCAGTACTTC. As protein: CAIRDYPESYEQYF.

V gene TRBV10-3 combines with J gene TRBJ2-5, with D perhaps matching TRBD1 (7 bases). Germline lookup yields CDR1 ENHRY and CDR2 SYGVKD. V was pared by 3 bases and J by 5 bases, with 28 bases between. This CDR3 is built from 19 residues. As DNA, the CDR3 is TGTGCCATCAGTGACATAACAGGGGACCCCGCTACAGGGAGGGAGACCCAGTACTTC. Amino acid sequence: CAISDITGDPATGRETQYF.